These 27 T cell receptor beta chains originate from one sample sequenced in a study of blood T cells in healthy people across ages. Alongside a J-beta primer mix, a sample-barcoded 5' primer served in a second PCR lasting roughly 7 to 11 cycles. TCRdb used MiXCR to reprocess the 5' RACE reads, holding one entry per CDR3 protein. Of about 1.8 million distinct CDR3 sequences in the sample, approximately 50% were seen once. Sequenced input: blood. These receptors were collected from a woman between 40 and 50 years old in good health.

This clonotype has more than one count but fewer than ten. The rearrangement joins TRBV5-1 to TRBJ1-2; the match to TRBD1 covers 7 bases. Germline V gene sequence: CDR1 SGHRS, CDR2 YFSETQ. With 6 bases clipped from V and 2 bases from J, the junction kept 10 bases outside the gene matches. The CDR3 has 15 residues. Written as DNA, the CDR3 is TGCGCCAGCACTAGTAACGGGGACAGAAACTATGGCTACACCTTC. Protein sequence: CASTSNGDRNYGYTF. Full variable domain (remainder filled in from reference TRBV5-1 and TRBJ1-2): KAGVTQTPRYLIKTRGQQVTLSCSPISGHRSVSWYQQTPGQGLQFLFEYFSETQRNKGNFPGRFSGRQFSNSRSEMNVSTLELGDSALYLCASTSNGDRNYGYTFGSGTRLTVV.

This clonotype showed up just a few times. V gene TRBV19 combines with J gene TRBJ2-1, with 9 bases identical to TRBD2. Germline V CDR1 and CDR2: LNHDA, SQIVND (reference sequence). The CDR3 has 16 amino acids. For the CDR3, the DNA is TGTGCGGTAGGCCCTCTAGCGGGGAGCTCCTACAATGAGCAGTTCTTC. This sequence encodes CAVGPLAGSSYNEQFF.

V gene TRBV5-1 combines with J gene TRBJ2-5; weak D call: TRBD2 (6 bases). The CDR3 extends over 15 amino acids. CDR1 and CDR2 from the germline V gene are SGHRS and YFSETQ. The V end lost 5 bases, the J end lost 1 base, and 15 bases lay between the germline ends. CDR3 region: CASRAGTVLQETQYF. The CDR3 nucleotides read TGCGCCAGCAGAGCCGGGACTGTACTCCAAGAGACCCAGTACTTC.

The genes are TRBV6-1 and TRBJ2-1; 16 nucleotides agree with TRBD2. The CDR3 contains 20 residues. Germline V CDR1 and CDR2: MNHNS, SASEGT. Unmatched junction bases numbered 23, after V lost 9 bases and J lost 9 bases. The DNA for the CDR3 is TGTGCCAGTGCAGAGCCAACAGGGACGGGACTAGCGGGGGGGCCGCCTGAGCAGTTCTTC. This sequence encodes CASAEPTGTGLAGGPPEQFF.

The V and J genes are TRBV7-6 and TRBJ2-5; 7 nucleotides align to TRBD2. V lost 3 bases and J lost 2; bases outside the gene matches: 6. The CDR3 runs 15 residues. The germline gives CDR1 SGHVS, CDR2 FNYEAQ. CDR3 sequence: CASSFPAGRQETQYF. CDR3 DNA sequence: TGTGCCAGCAGCTTTCCAGCGGGGCGACAAGAGACCCAGTACTTC.

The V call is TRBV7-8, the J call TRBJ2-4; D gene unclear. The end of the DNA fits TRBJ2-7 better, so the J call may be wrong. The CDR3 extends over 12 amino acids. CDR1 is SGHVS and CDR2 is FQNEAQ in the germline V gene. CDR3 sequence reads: CASSLKSHEQYF. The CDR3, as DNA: TGTGCCAGCAGCTTAAAGTCCCACGAGCAGTACTTC.

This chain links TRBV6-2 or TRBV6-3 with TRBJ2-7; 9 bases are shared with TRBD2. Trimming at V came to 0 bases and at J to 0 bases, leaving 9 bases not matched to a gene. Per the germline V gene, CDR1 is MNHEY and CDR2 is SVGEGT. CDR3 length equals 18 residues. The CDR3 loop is CASSYSTVAGAHSYEQYF. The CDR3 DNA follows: TGTGCCAGCAGTTACTCGACGGTAGCGGGGGCGCACTCCTACGAGCAGTACTTC.

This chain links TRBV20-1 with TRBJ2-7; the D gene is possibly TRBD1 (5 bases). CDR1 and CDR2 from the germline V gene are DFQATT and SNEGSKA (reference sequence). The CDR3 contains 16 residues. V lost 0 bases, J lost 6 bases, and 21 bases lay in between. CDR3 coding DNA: TGCAGTGCTAGAGATCTCGCAGGGTCCCAGACCTGCGAGCAGTACTTC. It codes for CSARDLAGSQTCEQYF.

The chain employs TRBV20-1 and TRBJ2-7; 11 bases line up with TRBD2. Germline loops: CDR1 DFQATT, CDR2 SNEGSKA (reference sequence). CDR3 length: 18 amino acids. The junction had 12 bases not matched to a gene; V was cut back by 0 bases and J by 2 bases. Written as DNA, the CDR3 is TGCAGTGCTAGAGATCATGTAAGGGGTAGCGGGGGGGCCTACGAGCAGTACTTC. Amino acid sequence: CSARDHVRGSGGAYEQYF.

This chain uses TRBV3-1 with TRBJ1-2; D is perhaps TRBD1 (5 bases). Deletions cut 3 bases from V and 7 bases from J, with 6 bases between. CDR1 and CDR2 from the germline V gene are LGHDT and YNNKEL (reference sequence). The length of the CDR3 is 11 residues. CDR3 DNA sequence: TGTGCCAGCAGCCAGACAGCTGGCTACACCTTC. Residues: CASSQTAGYTF.

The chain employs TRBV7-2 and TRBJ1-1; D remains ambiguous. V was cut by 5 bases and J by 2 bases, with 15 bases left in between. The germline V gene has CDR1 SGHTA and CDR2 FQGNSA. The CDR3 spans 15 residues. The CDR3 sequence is CASSLTPWGNTEAFF. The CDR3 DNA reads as TGTGCCAGCAGCCTGACTCCCTGGGGTAACACTGAAGCTTTCTTT.

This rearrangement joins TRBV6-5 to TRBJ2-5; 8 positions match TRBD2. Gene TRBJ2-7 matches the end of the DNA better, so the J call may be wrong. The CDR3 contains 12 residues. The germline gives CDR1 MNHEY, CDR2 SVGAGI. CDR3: CASSFGGAEQYF. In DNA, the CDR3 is TGTGCCAGCAGTTTCGGGGGGGCCGAGCAGTACTTC.

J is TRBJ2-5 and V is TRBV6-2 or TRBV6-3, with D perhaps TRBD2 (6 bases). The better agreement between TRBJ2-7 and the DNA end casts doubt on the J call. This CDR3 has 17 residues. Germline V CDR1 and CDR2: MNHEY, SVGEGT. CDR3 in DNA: TGTGCCAGCAGTTACGGAGGGTGGGGAATTGAGATCTACGAGCAGTACTTC. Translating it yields CASSYGGWGIEIYEQYF.

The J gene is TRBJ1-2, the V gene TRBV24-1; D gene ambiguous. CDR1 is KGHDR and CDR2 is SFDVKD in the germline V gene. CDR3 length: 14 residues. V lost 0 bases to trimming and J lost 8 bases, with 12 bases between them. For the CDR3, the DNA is TGTGCCACCAGTGATTTGGTAGGAAACGGCGGCTACACCTTC. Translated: CATSDLVGNGGYTF.

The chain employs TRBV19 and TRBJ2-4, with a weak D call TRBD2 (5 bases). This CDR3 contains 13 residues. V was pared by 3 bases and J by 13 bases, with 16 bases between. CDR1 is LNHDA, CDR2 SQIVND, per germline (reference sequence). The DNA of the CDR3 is TGTGCCAGTAGTATCTCTCCGGGATCAATGCAGTACTTC. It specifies CASSISPGSMQYF.

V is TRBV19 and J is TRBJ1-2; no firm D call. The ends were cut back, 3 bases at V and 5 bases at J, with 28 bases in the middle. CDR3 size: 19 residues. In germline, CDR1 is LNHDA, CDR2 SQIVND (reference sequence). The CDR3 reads CASSIPGRADVPLNYGYTF. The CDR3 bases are TGTGCCAGTAGTATTCCCGGGCGTGCAGACGTGCCTTTAAATTATGGCTACACCTTC.

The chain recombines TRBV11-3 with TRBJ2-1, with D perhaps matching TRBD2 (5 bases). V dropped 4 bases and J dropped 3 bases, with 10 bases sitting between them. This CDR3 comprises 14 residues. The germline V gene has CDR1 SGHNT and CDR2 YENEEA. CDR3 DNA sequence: TGTGCCAGCAGCTCGGACTCCCACTACAATGAGCAGTTCTTC. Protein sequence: CASSSDSHYNEQFF.

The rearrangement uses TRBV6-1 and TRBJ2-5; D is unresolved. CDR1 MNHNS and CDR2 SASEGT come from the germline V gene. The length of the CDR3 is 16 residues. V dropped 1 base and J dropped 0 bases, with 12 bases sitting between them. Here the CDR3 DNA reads TGTGCCAGCAGTGAAGGACCGAGAATTCACCAAGAGACCCAGTACTTC. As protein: CASSEGPRIHQETQYF.

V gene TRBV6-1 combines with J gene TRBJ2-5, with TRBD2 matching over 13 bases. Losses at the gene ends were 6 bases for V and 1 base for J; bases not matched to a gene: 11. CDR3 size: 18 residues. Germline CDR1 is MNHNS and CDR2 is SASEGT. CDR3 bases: TGTGCCAGCAGAGAGCATATTTGGACTAGCGGGGGCCAAGAGACCCAGTACTTC. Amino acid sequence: CASREHIWTSGGQETQYF.

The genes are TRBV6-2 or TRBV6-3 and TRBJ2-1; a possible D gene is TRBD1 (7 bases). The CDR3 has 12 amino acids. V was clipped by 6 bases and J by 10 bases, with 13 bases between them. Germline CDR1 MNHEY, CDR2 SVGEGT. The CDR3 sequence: CASRNPGGEQFF. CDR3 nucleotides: TGTGCCAGCAGAAACCCAGGGGGGGAGCAGTTCTTC.

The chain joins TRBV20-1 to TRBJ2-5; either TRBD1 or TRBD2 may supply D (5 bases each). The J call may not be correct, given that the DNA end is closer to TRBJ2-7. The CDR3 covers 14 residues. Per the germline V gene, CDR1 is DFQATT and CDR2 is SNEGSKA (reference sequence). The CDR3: CSASPGTGTYEQYF. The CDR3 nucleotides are TGCAGTGCTAGTCCCGGGACGGGGACCTACGAGCAGTACTTC.

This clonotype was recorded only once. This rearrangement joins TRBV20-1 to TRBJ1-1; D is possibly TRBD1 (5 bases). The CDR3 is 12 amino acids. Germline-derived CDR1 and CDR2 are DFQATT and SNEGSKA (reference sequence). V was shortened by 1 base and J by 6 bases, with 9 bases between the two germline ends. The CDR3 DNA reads TGCAGTGCTAGAGTGGGAGGGGCTGAAGCTTTCTTT. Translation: CSARVGGAEAFF.

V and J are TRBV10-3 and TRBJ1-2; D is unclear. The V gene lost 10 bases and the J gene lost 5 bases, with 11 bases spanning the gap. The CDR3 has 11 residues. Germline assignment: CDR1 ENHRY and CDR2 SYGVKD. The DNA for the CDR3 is TGTGCCACAGAAGGGTTATATGGCTACACCTTC. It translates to CATEGLYGYTF.

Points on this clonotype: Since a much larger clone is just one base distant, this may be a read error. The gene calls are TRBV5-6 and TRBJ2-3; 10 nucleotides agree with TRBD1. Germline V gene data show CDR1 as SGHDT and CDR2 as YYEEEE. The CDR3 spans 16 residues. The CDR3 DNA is TGTGCCAGCGGCTTGGGGACAGGGGCGGTCGCAGATACGCAGTATTTT. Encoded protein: CASGLGTGAVADTQYF.

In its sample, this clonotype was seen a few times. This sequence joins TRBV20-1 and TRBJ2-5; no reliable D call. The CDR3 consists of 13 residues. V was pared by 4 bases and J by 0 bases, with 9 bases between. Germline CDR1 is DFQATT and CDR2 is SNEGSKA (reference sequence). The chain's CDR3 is CSATQVYQETQYF. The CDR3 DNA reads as TGCAGTGCTACCCAGGTTTACCAAGAGACCCAGTACTTC.

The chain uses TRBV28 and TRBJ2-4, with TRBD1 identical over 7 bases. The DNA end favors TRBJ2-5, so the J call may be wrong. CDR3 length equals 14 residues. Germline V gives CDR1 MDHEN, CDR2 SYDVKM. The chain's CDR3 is CASTPDRFEETQYF. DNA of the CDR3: TGTGCCAGCACCCCGGACAGGTTTGAAGAGACCCAGTACTTC.

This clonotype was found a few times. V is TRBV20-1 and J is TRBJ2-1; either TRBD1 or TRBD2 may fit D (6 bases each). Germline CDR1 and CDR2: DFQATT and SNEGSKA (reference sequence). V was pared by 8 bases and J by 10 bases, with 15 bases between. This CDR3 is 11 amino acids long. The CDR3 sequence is CSQEDGGEQFF. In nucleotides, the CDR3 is TGCAGTCAAGAGGACGGGGGCGAGCAGTTCTTC.